The 8 T cell receptor beta chains listed next were all sequenced from one sample in a study of cytomegalovirus exposure and HLA in healthy donors. Researchers ran the PCR with 60 Vbeta and 13 Jbeta primers. Using immunoSEQ multiplex PCR, the repertoire was profiled, and TCRdb retains in-frame clones only, with some absent. The table shows 150,000 or so clones, with roughly 80% occurring only once. Specimen: PBMCs. The receptors stem from a man aged 25 to 40 in good health and CMV-seronegative.

This clone was recorded a few times. This rearrangement joins TRBV28 to TRBJ1-2; tentative D call: TRBD1 (5 bases). Germline assignment: CDR1 MDHEN and CDR2 SYDVKM. The V end lost 2 bases, the J end lost 4 bases, and 14 bases lay between the germline ends. The CDR3 length is 15 residues. The CDR3 spells CASSLPQGMPYGYTF. The CDR3 bases are TGTGCCAGCAGTTTACCGCAGGGAATGCCCTATGGCTACACCTTC.

The chain uses TRBV7-6 and TRBJ2-6; 15 bases match TRBD2. J lost 2 bases, V lost 5 bases, and 4 bases had no gene match. This CDR3 region has 18 residues. Germline CDR1 reads SGHVS; CDR2 reads FNYEAQ. The CDR3 DNA is TGTGCCAGCAGCAGGGGACTAGCGGGGGGAACTGGGGCCAACGTCCTGACTTTC. Translation: CASSRGLAGGTGANVLTF. Drawing the rest from reference TRBV7-6 and TRBJ2-6, the complete variable domain is GAGVSQSPRYKVTKRGQDVALRCDPISGHVSLYWYRQALGQGPEFLTYFNYEAQQDKSGLPNDRFSAERPEGSISTLTIQRTEQRDSAMYRCASSRGLAGGTGANVLTFGAGSRLTVL.

The chain is built from TRBV29-1 and TRBJ2-7, with unresolved D. Deletions cut 6 bases from V and 0 bases from J, with 9 bases between. The CDR3 is 12 amino acids. CDR1 and CDR2 from the germline V gene are SQVTM and ANQGSEA. This chain's CDR3 is CSVTESSYEQYF. The CDR3 DNA follows: TGCAGCGTGACGGAGAGCTCCTACGAGCAGTACTTC.

The V gene is TRBV7-9, the J gene TRBJ2-3, with 11 positions matching TRBD1. V dropped 0 bases and J dropped 7; count of bases not matched to a gene: 3. The CDR3 loop spans 15 amino acids. Looked up from germline, CDR1 is SEHNR and CDR2 is FQNEAQ (reference sequence). CDR3 nucleotide sequence: TGTGCCAGCAGCTTAGCGGGGGACAGGGGGAATACGCAGTATTTT. Protein product: CASSLAGDRGNTQYF.

This sequence joins TRBV4-1 and TRBJ2-5, with a tentative D call TRBD1 (5 bases). V was clipped by 4 bases and J by 5 bases, with 11 bases between them. The CDR3 has 13 residues. From germline, CDR1 is MGHRA and CDR2 YSYEKL. CDR3 sequence reads: CASSPQGRETQYF. For the CDR3, the DNA is TGCGCCAGCAGCCCTCAGGGTCGGGAGACCCAGTACTTC.

The chain couples TRBV19 to TRBJ2-7, with 12 nucleotides matching TRBD2. V was clipped by 1 base and J by 1 base; unmatched bases: 8. CDR1 and CDR2 (germline): LNHDA, SQIVND (reference sequence). This CDR3 is 18 amino acids long. CDR3 protein: CASSIGLRTSGASYEQYF. CDR3 in DNA: TGTGCCAGTAGTATAGGATTGCGGACTAGCGGGGCATCCTACGAGCAGTACTTC.

This clone has a handful of counts. The CDR3 here is CASSRIQNTEAFF. For the CDR3, the DNA is TGTGCCAGCAGCCGTATACAGAACACTGAAGCTTTCTTT. V and J are TRBV6-5 and TRBJ1-1, with D unclear. V was pared by 6 bases and J by 1 base, with 9 bases between. CDR3 size: 13 residues. Germline CDR1 is MNHEY and CDR2 is SVGAGI.

V is TRBV9 and J is TRBJ2-5; TRBD1 is a possible D gene (6 bases). This CDR3 is 16 amino acids long. Germline loops: CDR1 SGDLS, CDR2 YYNGEE. Between the trimmed V and J ends, which lost 0 bases and 5 bases, there was a span of 17 bases. The CDR3 DNA reads TGTGCCAGCAGCGTAGTGGAAGGGGGAGCGTGGGAGACCCAGTACTTC. Encoded protein: CASSVVEGGAWETQYF.